The clone carrying this TCR beta chain appeared many times. The CDR3 covers 14 residues. Germline CDR1 and CDR2: SEHNR and FQNEAQ (reference sequence). Trimming took off 5 bases at V and 3 bases at J, with 11 bases between the two ends. This sample was included in a study of blood T cell repertoires in COVID-19. Study information: Samples representing acute and convalescent COVID-19 were sourced from the United States, Italy and Spain. Sample material is recorded as cDNA or gDNA derived from T cells, B-cell-depleted T cells, or PBMCs.

Per the original methods: Researchers report that nucleated cell counts were estimated from reference gene primer amplification. Assay: immunoSEQ multiplex PCR; the TCRdb copy retains only in-frame clones and omits some. V and J calls and clone size come straight from that table; D and trimming were deduced from the DNA. The sample contains approximately 120,000 clones, more than 60% of which appear only once. Input material: peripheral blood. V gene TRBV7-9 combines with J gene TRBJ1-3; a weak D match, TRBD1 (5 bases). This TCR derives from a woman in her sixties or seventies with acute or convalescent COVID-19. The CDR3 spells CASSQVGVGNTIYF. The CDR3 nucleotides read TGTGCCAGCAGCCAAGTAGGGGTTGGAAACACCATATATTTT.